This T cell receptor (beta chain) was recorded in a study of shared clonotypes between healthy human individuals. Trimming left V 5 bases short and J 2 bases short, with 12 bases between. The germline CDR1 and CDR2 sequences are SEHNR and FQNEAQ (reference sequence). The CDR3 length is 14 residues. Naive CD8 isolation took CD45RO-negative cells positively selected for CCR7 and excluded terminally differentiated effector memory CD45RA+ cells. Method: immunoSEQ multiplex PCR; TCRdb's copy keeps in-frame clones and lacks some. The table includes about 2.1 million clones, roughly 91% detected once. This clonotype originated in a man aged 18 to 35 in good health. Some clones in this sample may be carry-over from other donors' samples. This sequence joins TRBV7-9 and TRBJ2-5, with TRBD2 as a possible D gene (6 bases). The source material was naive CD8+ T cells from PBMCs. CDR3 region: CASSPTGTQETQYF. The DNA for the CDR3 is TGTGCCAGCAGCCCAACCGGGACTCAAGAGACCCAGTACTTC.